Shown below are 4 T cell receptor beta chains from a single sample sequenced in a study of blood T cell repertoires in COVID-19. Assay used: immunoSEQ multiplex PCR; TCRdb lists only in-frame clones, some missing. Of 200,000 to 250,000 clones in the sample, 88% were seen once. The sequenced sample was PBMCs or T cells enriched from blood (not recorded which). The receptor set was obtained from a woman aged 25 to 39 who had recovered from COVID-19.

This clone was recorded only once. The chain links TRBV5-1 to TRBJ2-7; 9 bases line up with TRBD1. V lost 5 bases and J lost 0; bases outside the gene matches: 9. The CDR3 is 16 residues long. From germline, CDR1 is SGHRS and CDR2 YFSETQ. This chain's CDR3 is CASSSSTGGDSYEQYF. Here the CDR3 DNA reads TGCGCCAGCAGTTCCTCGACAGGGGGAGACTCCTACGAGCAGTACTTC.

The chain carries TRBV6-6 and TRBJ1-2; tentative D call: TRBD1 (6 bases). The CDR3 contains 15 residues. The ends were cut back, 0 bases at V and 0 bases at J, with 8 bases in the middle. Germline CDR1 and CDR2: MNHNY and SVGAGI (reference sequence). CDR3 sequence: CASSYSDRSNYGYTF. In nucleotides, the CDR3 is TGTGCCAGCAGTTACTCGGACAGATCTAACTATGGCTACACCTTC.

The rearrangement uses TRBV9 and TRBJ1-1; D remains ambiguous. The V end lost 0 bases, the J end lost 8 bases, and 11 bases lay between the germline ends. The germline CDR1 and CDR2 sequences are SGDLS and YYNGEE. This CDR3 comprises 13 residues. CDR3 protein: CASSVVEGVEAFF. The CDR3 coding sequence is TGTGCCAGCAGCGTAGTGGAGGGCGTAGAAGCTTTCTTT. Combining the CDR3 with reference TRBV9 and TRBJ1-1 gives the whole variable domain DSGVTQTPKHLITATGQRVTLRCSPRSGDLSVYWYQQSLDQGLQFLIQYYNGEERAKGNILERFSAQQFPDLHSELNLSSLELGDSALYFCASSVVEGVEAFFGQGTRLTVV.

V usage is TRBV5-4 and J usage is TRBJ2-5; 7 bases map to TRBD1. The trim removed 4 bases at V and 0 bases at J, leaving 3 bases unmatched. Per the germline V gene, CDR1 is SGHNT and CDR2 is YYREEE (reference sequence). This CDR3 spans 14 amino acids. CDR3 sequence reads: CASSPTGYQETQYF. CDR3 coding DNA: TGTGCCAGCAGCCCGACAGGGTACCAAGAGACCCAGTACTTC.